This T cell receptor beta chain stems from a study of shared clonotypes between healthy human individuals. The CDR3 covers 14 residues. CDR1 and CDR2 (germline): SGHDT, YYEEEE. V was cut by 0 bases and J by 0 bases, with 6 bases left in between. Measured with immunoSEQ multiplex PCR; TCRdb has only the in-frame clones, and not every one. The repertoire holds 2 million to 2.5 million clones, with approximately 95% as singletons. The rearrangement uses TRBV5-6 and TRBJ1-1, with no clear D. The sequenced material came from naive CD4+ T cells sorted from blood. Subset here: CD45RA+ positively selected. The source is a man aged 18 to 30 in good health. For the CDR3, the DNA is TGTGCCAGCAGCTTGGCCAGGATGAACACTGAAGCTTTCTTT. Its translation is CASSLARMNTEAFF.